This TCR beta chain was identified in a study of blood T cell repertoires in COVID-19 (TCRdb year 2020). In terms of the full investigation: Samples from collaborators originated in the United States, Italy and Spain and spanned both the acute and convalescent phases of COVID-19. The material from the prospective study consisted of cDNA or gDNA derived from T cells, B-cell-depleted T cells, or PBMCs. HLA class I and class II types, where available, came from metadata supplied by the sample provider rather than from assay-based typing. The samples were drawn from the first 160 participants of the ongoing ImmuneRACE study and from over a thousand subjects provided by 6 global collaborators. A freely available public database, intended as a resource for researchers studying the immune response to SARS-CoV-2, is where the repertoires were released. Subjects who had been exposed to COVID-19, were actively infected with it, or had recovered from it provided the deeply sampled blood TCRbeta repertoires that made up the dataset. A de-identified subject ID, COVID-19 status, age in years and sex were almost always included in the sample metadata. What the research found in general, with its limitations: Clinical and demographic metadata were provided uncurated, with the amount varying by source and participant.

The immunoSEQ Assay, a bias-controlled multiplex PCR, was used to amplify TCRbeta CDR3 regions from genomic DNA. Processing in the source paper ran as follows. The number of nucleated cells in each sample was estimated from the amplification of reference gene primers within the assay. Sequence reads were collapsed and filtered to measure the absolute abundance of every unique TCRbeta CDR3 rearrangement. For each sample, productive Simpson clonality was calculated as the square root of Simpson's diversity index across productive rearrangements. Not all clones reach the TCRdb copy of this immuneACCESS table, which keeps in-frame sequences only. Checked studies attribute under half of the gap to unresolved V genes and leave the rest unexplained. V and J calls and clone size come straight from that table; D and trimming were deduced from the DNA. A total of under 75,000 clones appear in this sample, more than 85% of them only once. The top ten clonotypes cover 4.6% of the sample.

Comments on this clone: The antigen it binds to is not known. Base qualities are not provided; no much larger clone lies one nucleotide away.

Each collaborating institution followed its own protocols to collect whole blood in K2EDTA tubes. For TCRbeta analysis, collaborators shipped samples in one of three forms: frozen whole blood, isolated PBMCs, or DNA extracted from either of those sample types. V loses 2 bases of germline sequence and J loses 0 bases, and the interval between the two ends is 11 bases. The germline V gene provides CDR1 MDHEN and CDR2 SYDVKM. The CDR3 holds 17 amino acids from the cysteine to the phenylalanine. Only the CDR3 portion is preserved as DNA: 51 bases, with reading frame beginning at the first base. The source of this sequence is a man aged 45 to 65 with active COVID-19. Recombination connected TRBV28 to TRBJ2-6, with no confident D gene call. The sample was peripheral blood. The sequence in DNA is TGTGCCAGCAGTTTAGTAAGACGGAGCTCTGGGGCCAACGTCCTGACTTTC. Its protein reads: CASSLVRRSSGANVLTF.